This T cell receptor (beta chain) was captured in a study of shared clonotypes between healthy human individuals. The V gene's germline CDR1 is SGHAT and CDR2 FQNNGV. V gave up 5 bases and J gave up 4 bases, with 17 bases separating them. The CDR3 has 15 residues. Assay used: immunoSEQ multiplex PCR; TCRdb lists only in-frame clones, some missing. Counted here are 2 million to 2.5 million clones, about 94% occurring once; the ten biggest clones make up around 0.13%. This chain connects TRBV11-2 to TRBJ2-5, with D possibly being TRBD1 or TRBD2 (5 bases each). Sequencing input: naive CD4+ T cells sorted from blood. Subset indicated: CD45RA+ positively selected. The clonotype comes from a man aged 18 to 35 in good health. The CDR3 DNA reads as TGTGCCAGCAGCCCGGGACCCCCGGCTGGAGAGACCCAGTACTTC. Encoded protein: CASSPGPPAGETQYF.